The sequence of this T cell receptor beta chain was determined in a study of OX40 agonist ivuxolimab in advanced cancers. Across the whole study: A mean age of around 60 years, range roughly 23 to 85, was recorded, and 70% to 85% were male. Anti-PD-1, anti-PD-L1 or anti-CTLA-4 therapy given earlier was allowed, and roughly 40% had some. Three partial responders included one hepatocellular carcinoma patient and two cutaneous melanoma patients. Study-wide results and caveats: Antigens targeted by the expanded peripheral T cells were not determined.

The V gene lost 2 bases and the J gene lost 1 base, with 8 bases spanning the gap. CDR1 is SGHDT and CDR2 is YYEEEE in the germline V gene. The CDR3 loop spans 14 amino acids. In regard to this clone: Antigen specificity is unknown.

This table comes from immunoSEQ multiplex PCR, and its TCRdb copy is limited to in-frame clones, with some not included. This table has about 40,000 clones, 70% to 90% appearing once. The sequencing used CD4+ or CD8+ T cells sorted from blood, collected in a trial of the OX40 agonist ivuxolimab. The origin of this receptor is an adult with an advanced solid tumor such as melanoma, head and neck, liver or kidney cancer. V gene TRBV5-6 combines with J gene TRBJ2-3, with no clear D. The CDR3 DNA sequence: TGTGCCAGCAGCTTTCCATCGGGCACAGATACGCAGTATTTT. Its translation: CASSFPSGTDTQYF.